This T cell receptor beta chain was identified in a study of T cells in Graves' hyperthyroidism and ophthalmopathy. Study outcomes and limitations: Blood also carried most thyroid clonotypes expanded above 0.001.

RNA transcripts provided the source from which TCR beta CDR3 regions were amplified. HTBI primers drove first-round RT-PCR of the TCR CDR3. TCRdb called the multiplex PCR reads again in MiXCR, with one record for every CDR3 protein. This table holds hundreds of thousands of distinct CDR3 sequences, 15% to 19% found once. Worth noting for this clonotype: Its antigen remains unknown.

V gave up 11 bases and J gave up 4 bases; unmatched junction bases: 7. CDR3 size: 14 residues. Germline loops: CDR1 MNHNS, CDR2 SASEGT. Input material: blood. This clonotype was obtained from a woman between 18 and 30 years old with Graves' hyperthyroidism. The V call is TRBV6-1, the J call TRBJ2-2, with 10 bases identical to TRBD2. Here the CDR3 reads CAHGASGSTGELFF. The CDR3 DNA sequence: TGTGCCCACGGGGCTAGCGGGAGCACCGGGGAGCTGTTTTTT.